Listed below are T cell receptor beta chains from one sample, sequenced in a study of T-cell memory formation after mild COVID-19. One entry per CDR3 protein results from TCRdb running MiXCR on the 5' RACE reads. The sample includes fewer than 400,000 distinct CDR3 sequences, approximately 15% of them seen just once. Source material: PBMCs or a T cell subset sorted from them (not recorded which). Source of these receptors: a man younger than 35 who had mild COVID-19 (a few samples of this study predate the infection). Cell type and time point are not known. Each CDR3 is given with its conserved first and last residue. The order of the fields is J gene, V gene, CDR3 protein.

J gene: TRBJ2-7; V gene: TRBV15; CDR3 protein: CATSRGAGTPPREQYF
J gene: TRBJ1-1; V gene: TRBV4-1; CDR3 protein: CASSHGQGNTEAFF
J gene: TRBJ2-5; V gene: TRBV21-1; CDR3 protein: CASSKMGGPATQYF
J gene: TRBJ2-4; V gene: TRBV14; CDR3 protein: CASSRLGGRAKNIQYF
J gene: TRBJ1-2; V gene: TRBV12-3/TRBV12-4; CDR3 protein: CASGRQGWYYTF
J gene: TRBJ2-1; V gene: TRBV3-2; CDR3 protein: CASSRDRVLAGPLYSNNEQFF
J gene: TRBJ1-2; V gene: TRBV5-1; CDR3 protein: CASSMHGSNYGYTF
J gene: TRBJ2-1; V gene: TRBV5-6; CDR3 protein: CASSPPGDNEQFF
J gene: TRBJ2-5; V gene: TRBV20-1; CDR3 protein: CSARDPGGAGEGTQYF
J gene: TRBJ2-1; V gene: TRBV2; CDR3 protein: CASSYTGKEQFF
J gene: TRBJ1-1; V gene: TRBV4-1; CDR3 protein: CASSHTGAVVAFF
J gene: TRBJ2-2; V gene: TRBV6-2/TRBV6-3; CDR3 protein: CASSYFPQAGELFF
J gene: TRBJ2-1; V gene: TRBV7-2; CDR3 protein: CASSFQGVSNEQFF
J gene: TRBJ1-1; V gene: TRBV4-2; CDR3 protein: CASSQDPRTDWIQDMNTEAFF
J gene: TRBJ1-6; V gene: TRBV19; CDR3 protein: CASSPQLGSPLHF
J gene: TRBJ1-1; V gene: TRBV18; CDR3 protein: CASFLRPGTEAFF
J gene: TRBJ2-2; V gene: TRBV12-3/TRBV12-4; CDR3 protein: CASSSAGGITNTGELFF
J gene: TRBJ1-5; V gene: TRBV4-1; CDR3 protein: CASSQVRQDNQPQHF
J gene: TRBJ2-3; V gene: TRBV4-1; CDR3 protein: CASSQLDRGGISDTQYF
J gene: TRBJ2-7; V gene: TRBV9; CDR3 protein: CASSVGDRGSYEQYF